One and the same sample provided the 26 T cell receptor beta chains below, sequenced in a study of cytomegalovirus exposure and HLA in healthy donors. PCR employed 60 Vbeta and 13 Jbeta primers. The method was immunoSEQ multiplex PCR; TCRdb's version includes in-frame clones alone and lacks a portion of them. The sample shows 150,000 or so clones, roughly 80% of them seen only once. Material for sequencing was PBMCs. The receptors were gathered from a woman aged 40 to 50 in good health and CMV-seronegative.

The chain recombines TRBV5-1 with TRBJ2-1, with TRBD2 matching over 12 bases. The CDR3 loop spans 15 amino acids. The germline CDR1 and CDR2 sequences are SGHRS and YFSETQ. The junction had 7 bases not matched to a gene; V was cut back by 3 bases and J by 9 bases. The CDR3 here is CASSSWTSGESEQFF. As DNA, the CDR3 is TGCGCCAGCAGCTCGTGGACTAGCGGGGAGAGTGAGCAGTTCTTC. Drawing the rest from reference TRBV5-1 and TRBJ2-1, the complete variable domain is KAGVTQTPRYLIKTRGQQVTLSCSPISGHRSVSWYQQTPGQGLQFLFEYFSETQRNKGNFPGRFSGRQFSNSRSEMNVSTLELGDSALYLCASSSWTSGESEQFFGPGTRLTVL.

This clone came up a few times. The chain joins TRBV6-6 to TRBJ2-5; possibly TRBD1 for D (6 bases). Between the trimmed V and J ends, which lost 5 bases and 3 bases, there was a span of 16 bases. The CDR3 runs to 15 residues. Germline V gene data show CDR1 as MNHNY and CDR2 as SVGAGI (reference sequence). CDR3 sequence: CASSARDTLKETQYF. CDR3 bases: TGTGCCAGCAGTGCCCGGGACACCCTCAAAGAGACCCAGTACTTC.

This clone appeared a few times. V and J are TRBV7-9 and TRBJ1-4; 7 bases align to TRBD1. CDR3 length: 15 amino acids. Germline V lookup: CDR1 SEHNR, CDR2 FQNEAQ (reference sequence). V lost 1 base to trimming and J lost 8 bases; unmatched junction nucleotides: 7. CDR3 residues: CASSLGTPGGEKLFF. CDR3 bases: TGTGCCAGCAGCTTAGGAACGCCAGGGGGGGAAAAACTGTTTTTT.

The rearrangement joins TRBV5-1 to TRBJ2-5; unclear D gene. V was cut by 0 bases and J by 1 base, with 13 bases left in between. Germline lookup yields CDR1 SGHRS and CDR2 YFSETQ. This CDR3 has 16 amino acids. The CDR3 sequence is CASSLGTTAFQETQYF. The CDR3 coding sequence is TGCGCCAGCAGCTTGGGAACAACAGCTTTCCAAGAGACCCAGTACTTC.

The J gene is TRBJ1-4, the V gene TRBV7-9; D possibly corresponds to TRBD1 (5 bases). Trimming left V 4 bases short and J 4 bases short, with 10 bases between. This CDR3 spans 14 amino acids. From germline, CDR1 is SEHNR and CDR2 FQNEAQ (reference sequence). As DNA, the CDR3 is TGTGCCAGCAGCTATGGGGGGGTTAATGAAAAACTGTTTTTT. Its translation: CASSYGGVNEKLFF.

The chain carries TRBV6-1 and TRBJ2-5; possibly TRBD1 for D (5 bases). The J call is doubtful: the DNA matches TRBJ2-7 better. The CDR3 spans 15 residues. Germline V gene sequence: CDR1 MNHNS, CDR2 SASEGT. The CDR3 protein is CASSEVQESSYEQYF. The CDR3, as DNA: TGTGCCAGCAGTGAAGTACAGGAGAGCTCCTACGAGCAGTACTTC.

As DNA, the CDR3 is TGCGCCAGCAGCAAAACTAGCCGCATCACCGGGGAGCTGTTTTTT. Translation gives CASSKTSRITGELFF. The chain uses TRBV5-1 and TRBJ2-2; perhaps TRBD2 as D (6 bases). Per germline, CDR1 SGHRS and CDR2 YFSETQ. V was cut by 4 bases and J by 4 bases, with 14 bases left in between. The CDR3 extends over 15 amino acids.

The rearrangement uses TRBV5-1 and TRBJ1-4, with D possibly being TRBD1 (5 bases). Germline values: CDR1 SGHRS, CDR2 YFSETQ. The V end was cut by 1 base, the J end by 4 bases, with 8 bases between. This CDR3 is built from 14 residues. DNA for the CDR3: TGCGCCAGCAGCTTGATGACAGATAATGAAAAACTGTTTTTT. Its protein is CASSLMTDNEKLFF.

The chain links TRBV6-5 to TRBJ1-2, with D unclear. The CDR3 covers 13 residues. The germline V and J ends were trimmed by 4 bases and 8 bases, with 14 bases remaining between them. Germline V gives CDR1 MNHEY, CDR2 SVGAGI. This CDR3 is CASSFPGVGGYTF. CDR3 DNA sequence: TGTGCCAGCAGTTTCCCGGGAGTCGGCGGCTACACCTTC.

This chain joins TRBV7-9 and TRBJ1-6, with 9 nucleotides matching TRBD1. In germline, CDR1 is SEHNR, CDR2 FQNEAQ (reference sequence). The CDR3 runs 15 residues. V lost 8 bases to trimming and J lost 7 bases; unmatched junction nucleotides: 9. The CDR3 reads CASPSGTGYNSPLHF. In nucleotides, the CDR3 is TGTGCCAGCCCATCCGGGACAGGGTACAATTCACCCCTCCACTTT.

V is TRBV11-3 and J is TRBJ2-3; 8 positions match TRBD2. Germline CDR1 reads SGHNT; CDR2 reads YENEEA. V trimming: 5 bases; J trimming: 3 bases; junction bases outside the gene matches: 7. CDR3 length: 15 residues. The CDR3 sequence is CASSIGLAGTDTQYF. In DNA form, the CDR3 reads TGTGCCAGCAGCATCGGACTAGCTGGTACAGATACGCAGTATTTT.

The chain recombines TRBV5-6 with TRBJ1-2; 10 nucleotides line up with TRBD1. With V trimmed by 3 bases and J by 4 bases, 12 bases remained unmatched. Germline CDR1 reads SGHDT; CDR2 reads YYEEEE. The CDR3 is 17 amino acids. The CDR3 DNA sequence: TGTGCCAGCAGCTCCCCCGGGACAGGGGATGGCCTCTATGGCTACACCTTC. It translates to CASSSPGTGDGLYGYTF.

This chain connects TRBV5-5 to TRBJ1-1, with a weak D call TRBD1 (5 bases). V dropped 4 bases and J dropped 2 bases, with 12 bases sitting between them. The CDR3 contains 14 residues. Germline CDR1 is SGHKS and CDR2 is YYEKEE (reference sequence). The CDR3 DNA reads TGTGCCAGCAGCCCAATGGGGGGTAACACTGAAGCTTTCTTT. Amino acid sequence: CASSPMGGNTEAFF.

This chain connects TRBV28 to TRBJ1-1; no clear D gene. This CDR3 spans 17 amino acids. Trimming pared 5 bases from V and 4 bases from J, leaving 23 bases between. Germline loops: CDR1 MDHEN, CDR2 SYDVKM. The CDR3 nucleotides are TGTGCCAGCAGTCATACCCTCCACGCCGAAGAGGGCACTGAAGCTTTCTTT. Residues: CASSHTLHAEEGTEAFF.

V usage is TRBV6-5 and J usage is TRBJ1-1; a weak D match, TRBD1 (5 bases). The germline V gene has CDR1 MNHEY and CDR2 SVGAGI. CDR3 length: 13 residues. V lost 9 bases and J lost 0, with 11 bases in between. The CDR3 DNA is TGTGCCAGTACAGGATGGATGAACACTGAAGCTTTCTTT. This gives the protein CASTGWMNTEAFF.

The chain links TRBV6-4 to TRBJ2-1; 10 bases align to TRBD2. After removal of 5 bases from V and 5 bases from J, the junction contained 6 bases not matched to a gene. CDR3 size: 15 residues. In germline, CDR1 is MRHNA, CDR2 SNTAGT. The DNA of the CDR3 is TGTGCCAGCAGTAGACTAGCGGGTAGGAACAATGAGCAGTTCTTC. Translating gives CASSRLAGRNNEQFF.

The chain joins TRBV6-5 to TRBJ1-3; 7 positions agree with TRBD1. This CDR3 comprises 16 residues. The ends lost 3 bases at V and 4 bases at J; junction bases unmatched: 9. Looked up from germline, CDR1 is MNHEY and CDR2 is SVGAGI. The CDR3 DNA is TGTGCCAGCAGTTATACGACAGGGTCAGGGGGAAACACCATATATTTT. This encodes CASSYTTGSGGNTIYF.

This chain joins TRBV28 and TRBJ1-6, with a tentative D call TRBD1 (6 bases). Trimming cost V 2 bases and J 10 bases, with 12 bases left between them. The CDR3 loop spans 14 amino acids. The germline CDR1 and CDR2 sequences are MDHEN and SYDVKM. Here the CDR3 reads CASSLLGAASPLHF. Written as DNA, the CDR3 is TGTGCCAGCAGTTTACTGGGGGCGGCCTCACCCCTCCACTTT.

This chain connects TRBV5-1 to TRBJ1-1; TRBD1 might be the D (6 bases). CDR3 length: 15 residues. Trimming took off 5 bases at V and 3 bases at J, with 17 bases between the two ends. Germline V CDR1 and CDR2: SGHRS, YFSETQ. Here the CDR3 reads CASSREDRYYTEAFF. DNA of the CDR3: TGCGCCAGCAGTCGCGAGGACAGATACTACACTGAAGCTTTCTTT.

The chain has TRBV19 and TRBJ1-5, with TRBD1 matching 7 bases. CDR1 is LNHDA, CDR2 SQIVND, per germline (reference sequence). The CDR3 covers 13 residues. The V gene end was trimmed by 7 bases and the J gene end by 4 bases; junction bases not matched to a gene: 4. The CDR3 protein is CASTTGWNQPQHF. The CDR3 nucleotides are TGTGCCAGTACGACAGGGTGGAATCAGCCCCAGCATTTT.

The chain joins TRBV7-9 to TRBJ1-3; D gene unclear. There are 13 residues in the CDR3. CDR1 is SEHNR, CDR2 FQNEAQ, per germline (reference sequence). The V and J ends lost 0 bases and 5 bases respectively, with 5 bases between them. The CDR3 DNA reads as TGTGCCAGCAGCTTAGCTGCGAGAAACACCATATATTTT. This sequence encodes CASSLAARNTIYF.

The chain links TRBV2 to TRBJ2-5, with D possibly matching TRBD2 (5 bases). TRBJ2-7 matches the DNA end more closely, so the J call is doubtful. Germline-derived CDR1 and CDR2 are SNHLY and FYNNEI. The CDR3 has 13 amino acids. CDR3 in DNA: TGTGCCAGCAGTACGACACGGGACTACGAGCAGTACTTC. As protein: CASSTTRDYEQYF.

The gene calls are TRBV7-2 and TRBJ1-1, with TRBD1 identical over 8 bases. The germline V gene encodes CDR1 SGHTA and CDR2 FQGNSA. With 6 bases clipped from V and 10 bases from J, the junction kept 10 bases outside the gene matches. This CDR3 is built from 13 residues. CDR3 amino acids: CASRGQGTARAFF. The CDR3 nucleotides are TGTGCCAGCAGAGGACAGGGAACGGCTCGAGCTTTCTTT.

This chain's CDR3 is CASSLARWRGSTDTQYF. CDR3 DNA: TGCGCCAGCAGCTTGGCCCGGTGGCGGGGGAGCACAGATACGCAGTATTTT. The rearrangement uses TRBV5-1 and TRBJ2-3; TRBD2 aligns across 7 bases. Germline V gene data show CDR1 as SGHRS and CDR2 as YFSETQ. This CDR3 is 17 amino acids long. The V gene end was trimmed by 0 bases and the J gene end by 0 bases; junction bases not matched to a gene: 7.

This clone has a single count. V usage is TRBV11-1 and J usage is TRBJ1-1; D is unclear. CDR1 is SGHAT and CDR2 is FQDESV in the germline V gene (reference sequence). V was trimmed by 1 base and J by 3 bases, leaving 6 bases between them. The length of the CDR3 is 13 residues. The CDR3 DNA reads TGTGCCAGCAGCTTAGGTGGAGACACTGAAGCTTTCTTT. Translation: CASSLGGDTEAFF.

V gene TRBV7-2 combines with J gene TRBJ1-4; the D is unclear. The CDR3 has 14 amino acids. Germline V CDR1 and CDR2: SGHTA, FQGNSA. The V and J ends lost 4 bases and 5 bases respectively, with 11 bases between them. The CDR3 protein is CASSSPGGNEKLFF. In DNA, the CDR3 is TGTGCCAGCAGCTCCCCCGGCGGCAATGAAAAACTGTTTTTT.